This entry lists 18 T cell receptor beta chains sequenced from one sample in a study of Ad26.COV2.S vaccination and SARS-CoV-2 variants. Only in-frame clones appear in the TCRdb table, and some are missing; sequencing was by immunoSEQ multiplex PCR. Of approximately 97,000 clones in the sample, 60% to 85% were seen once. The material was peripheral blood, obtained after recovery from COVID-19. Receptors originate from a human donor who had recovered from COVID-19.

V is TRBV10-2 and J is TRBJ2-3, with 9 nucleotides matching TRBD2. This CDR3 spans 15 amino acids. Germline V gene lookup returns CDR1 WSHSY and CDR2 SAAADI. The V and J ends lost 5 bases and 0 bases, in that order; junction bases with no gene match: 3. This chain's CDR3 is CASSRSGGSTDTQYF. The CDR3 bases are TGCGCCAGCAGTCGAAGCGGGGGGAGCACAGATACGCAGTATTTT.

A few counts support this clone. The rearrangement uses TRBV5-4 and TRBJ1-5, with 9 positions matching TRBD1. Unmatched junction bases numbered 8, after V lost 3 bases and J lost 7 bases. CDR1 is SGHNT and CDR2 is YYREEE in the germline V gene (reference sequence). The CDR3 is made up of 15 amino acids. CDR3 loop: CASSSGTGPRQPQHF. Here the CDR3 DNA reads TGTGCCAGCAGCTCCGGGACAGGGCCCCGACAGCCCCAGCATTTT.

The chain joins TRBV2 to TRBJ2-3; D unclear. Trimming removed 2 bases from V and 10 bases from J, with 7 bases in between. Germline lookup yields CDR1 SNHLY and CDR2 FYNNEI. The CDR3 consists of 11 residues. CDR3 coding DNA: TGTGCCAGCAGTGAAAGGGTTGCGCAGTATTTT. Its translation is CASSERVAQYF.

V gene TRBV5-1 combines with J gene TRBJ2-3; 7 positions match TRBD2. Germline lookup yields CDR1 SGHRS and CDR2 YFSETQ. Germline trimming cut 4 bases from V and 1 base from J; bases unmatched to any gene: 9. The CDR3 has 16 residues. The CDR3 DNA is TGCGCCAGCAGCATATCGACTAGCCGGGGCACAGATACGCAGTATTTT. This sequence encodes CASSISTSRGTDTQYF.

The rearrangement joins TRBV11-3 to TRBJ2-5; a weak D match, TRBD1 (7 bases). V was shortened by 5 bases and J by 4 bases, with 17 bases between the two germline ends. The germline CDR1 and CDR2 sequences are SGHNT and YENEEA. The CDR3 runs 15 residues. The CDR3 nucleotides read TGTGCCAGCAGCCCCGGCGGAGGGGGCGGAGAGACCCAGTACTTC. It codes for CASSPGGGGGETQYF.

The chain is built from TRBV12-3 or TRBV12-4 and TRBJ1-1; tentative D call: TRBD1 (5 bases). Deletions cut 2 bases from V and 4 bases from J, with 8 bases between. The CDR3 is 13 residues long. CDR3 residues: CASSLMTATEAFF. In nucleotides, the CDR3 is TGTGCCAGCAGTTTAATGACAGCCACTGAAGCTTTCTTT.

J is TRBJ2-2 and V is TRBV9; 12 bases agree with TRBD2. Trimming at V came to 0 bases and at J to 9 bases, leaving 6 bases not matched to a gene. This CDR3 is built from 16 residues. Germline CDR1 reads SGDLS; CDR2 reads YYNGEE. The chain's CDR3 is CASSVDSSGGARELFF. DNA for the CDR3: TGTGCCAGCAGCGTAGATTCTAGCGGGGGGGCCCGGGAGCTGTTTTTT. The full variable domain, completed using reference TRBV9 and TRBJ2-2, is DSGVTQTPKHLITATGQRVTLRCSPRSGDLSVYWYQQSLDQGLQFLIQYYNGEERAKGNILERFSAQQFPDLHSELNLSSLELGDSALYFCASSVDSSGGARELFFGEGSRLTVL.

V usage is TRBV12-3 or TRBV12-4 and J usage is TRBJ1-1, with unresolved D. The CDR3 has 13 residues. V was pared by 6 bases and J by 2 bases, with 10 bases between. CDR3: CASRNDINTEAFF. CDR3 coding DNA: TGTGCCAGCAGAAATGACATAAACACTGAAGCTTTCTTT.

This clone was detected only a few times. The chain employs TRBV5-1 and TRBJ1-6; TRBD1 aligns across 7 bases. The trim removed 0 bases at V and 7 bases at J, leaving 4 bases unmatched. The CDR3 loop spans 15 amino acids. Germline V gives CDR1 SGHRS, CDR2 YFSETQ. In nucleotides, the CDR3 is TGCGCCAGCAGCTTGGAGGGGGCCGCCAATTCACCCCTCCACTTT. Its protein product is CASSLEGAANSPLHF.

The rearrangement links TRBV2 to TRBJ2-2; the match to TRBD1 covers 9 bases. CDR1 and CDR2 from the germline V gene are SNHLY and FYNNEI. Trimming at V came to 6 bases and at J to 3 bases, leaving 5 bases not matched to a gene. The CDR3 spans 15 residues. The CDR3 DNA follows: TGTGCCAGCAGCCCCGGGACAGGGTACACCGGGGAGCTGTTTTTT. Protein sequence: CASSPGTGYTGELFF.

This chain joins TRBV5-1 and TRBJ1-4; D is unresolved. Between the trimmed V and J ends, which lost 3 bases and 6 bases, there was a span of 6 bases. Germline assignment: CDR1 SGHRS and CDR2 YFSETQ. CDR3 length equals 12 residues. The CDR3, as DNA: TGCGCCAGCAGCTATGAGGATGAAAAACTGTTTTTT. Encoded protein: CASSYEDEKLFF. Complete variable domain (other parts from reference TRBV5-1 and TRBJ1-4): KAGVTQTPRYLIKTRGQQVTLSCSPISGHRSVSWYQQTPGQGLQFLFEYFSETQRNKGNFPGRFSGRQFSNSRSEMNVSTLELGDSALYLCASSYEDEKLFFGSGTQLSVL.

This chain joins TRBV10-3 and TRBJ1-5; D gene unclear. V was cut by 0 bases and J by 0 bases, with 3 bases left in between. The CDR3 covers 14 residues. Germline CDR1 reads ENHRY; CDR2 reads SYGVKD. For the CDR3, the DNA is TGTGCCATCAGTGAGTCGAGTAGCAATCAGCCCCAGCATTTT. It translates to CAISESSSNQPQHF.

CDR3 amino acids: CASSPPLGGGTYNEQFF. DNA of the CDR3: TGTGCCAGCAGCCCGCCCCTTGGCGGGGGGACCTACAATGAGCAGTTCTTC. The rearrangement links TRBV7-9 to TRBJ2-1; 8 nucleotides align to TRBD2. Germline-derived CDR1 and CDR2 are SEHNR and FQNEAQ (reference sequence). V lost 5 bases to trimming and J lost 2 bases; unmatched junction nucleotides: 11. CDR3 size: 17 residues.

This rearrangement joins TRBV10-3 to TRBJ2-1; weak D call: TRBD1 (6 bases). The V gene lost 5 bases and the J gene lost 2 bases, with 13 bases spanning the gap. Germline CDR1 and CDR2: ENHRY and SYGVKD. The CDR3 has 15 residues. The CDR3 DNA reads as TGTGCCATCAGTCTGACAGGAGGAACCTACAATGAGCAGTTCTTC. Amino acid sequence: CAISLTGGTYNEQFF.

The chain is built from TRBV30 and TRBJ1-6; D remains ambiguous. V lost 2 bases and J lost 9, with 11 bases in between. The CDR3 totals 13 residues. Germline V gene sequence: CDR1 GTSNPN, CDR2 SVGIG (reference sequence). The CDR3 DNA is TGTGCCTGGAGTCAGCGACTCGGTTCACCCCTCCACTTT. Its translation: CAWSQRLGSPLHF.

This chain links TRBV5-1 with TRBJ2-3, with D possibly matching TRBD2 (5 bases). V lost 4 bases, J lost 4 bases, and 19 bases lay in between. CDR1 and CDR2 from the germline V gene are SGHRS and YFSETQ. The CDR3 consists of 16 residues. The CDR3, as DNA: TGCGCCAGCAGCCTTGGGGTCCTAAAGGAGGCAGATACGCAGTATTTT. It encodes CASSLGVLKEADTQYF.

V gene TRBV6-2 or TRBV6-3 combines with J gene TRBJ1-2; D gene ambiguous. CDR3 length: 14 residues. Germline CDR1 MNHEY, CDR2 SVGEGT. Trimming cost V 2 bases and J 0 bases, with 7 bases left between them. The CDR3: CASSYLASNYGYTF. CDR3 coding DNA: TGTGCCAGCAGTTACCTTGCCTCTAACTATGGCTACACCTTC.

This clone was observed a single time. V and J are TRBV7-2 and TRBJ2-7; TRBD2 matches at 7 bases. CDR1 and CDR2 (germline): SGHTA, FQGNSA. This CDR3 is 15 amino acids long. V trimming: 5 bases; J trimming: 4 bases; junction bases outside the gene matches: 11. For the CDR3, the DNA is TGTGCCAGCAGCCCCACGTTTGTGGGGGGGTACGAGCAGTACTTC. It encodes CASSPTFVGGYEQYF.